This TCR beta chain was obtained from a study of blood T cell repertoires in COVID-19. At the level of the study: COVID-19 samples from acute and convalescent phases originated in the United States, Italy and Spain.

Study processing details: Estimation of nucleated cell counts relied on the amplification of reference gene primers. TCRdb's table, derived via immunoSEQ multiplex PCR, lists solely in-frame clones and lacks some. Clone size and V and J calls were adopted from that table, with D and trimming inferred from the DNA. The data contain around 99,000 clones, 90% of them seen just once; the ten biggest clones take up about 1.1%. V dropped 5 bases and J dropped 4; count of bases not matched to a gene: 6. The CDR3 loop spans 15 amino acids. The germline CDR1 and CDR2 sequences are SGHTA and FQGNSA. The sequenced material came from peripheral blood. The receptor comes from a human donor in a cohort sampled during active COVID-19. The chain joins TRBV7-2 to TRBJ2-7, with 12 bases matching TRBD2. For the CDR3, the DNA is TGTGCCAGCAGCCAAACTAGCGGGGGGTCTTACGAGCAGTACTTC. Amino acid sequence: CASSQTSGGSYEQYF.